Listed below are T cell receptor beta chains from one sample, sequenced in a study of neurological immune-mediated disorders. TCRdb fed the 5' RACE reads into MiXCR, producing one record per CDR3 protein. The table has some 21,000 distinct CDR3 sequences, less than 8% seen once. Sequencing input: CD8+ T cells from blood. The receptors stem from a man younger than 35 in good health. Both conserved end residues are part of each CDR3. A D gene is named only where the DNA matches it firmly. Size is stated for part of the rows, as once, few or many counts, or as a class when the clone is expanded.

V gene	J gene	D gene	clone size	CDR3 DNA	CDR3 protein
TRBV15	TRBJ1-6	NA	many	TGTGCCACCAGCAGAGAATCAGGGTTTTGGAATTCACCCCTCCACTTT	CATSRESGFWNSPLHF
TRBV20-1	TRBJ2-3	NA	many	TGCAGTGCTAGATCGGGAGATTCGACGGATACGCAGTATTTT	CSARSGDSTDTQYF
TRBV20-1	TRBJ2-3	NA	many	TGCAGTGCTGAGCGACTAGAGGGGGCAGATACGCAGTATTTT	CSAERLEGADTQYF
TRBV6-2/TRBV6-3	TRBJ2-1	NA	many	TGTGCCAGCAGTTCTGGAGAAGTCGATGAGCAGTTCTTC	CASSSGEVDEQFF
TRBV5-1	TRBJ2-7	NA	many	TGCGCCAGCAGCCCCCGGGACACCTACGAGCAGTACTTC	CASSPRDTYEQYF
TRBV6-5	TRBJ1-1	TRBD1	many	TGTGCCAGCACACAGGGGGCTCGAGCTTTCTTT	CASTQGARAFF
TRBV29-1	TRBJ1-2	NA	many	TGCAGCGTCCTAGGAGGGGAAAACTATGGCTACACCTTC	CSVLGGENYGYTF
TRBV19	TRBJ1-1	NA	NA	TGTGCCAGTAGTATAGGGAACACGCTGAACACTGAAGCTTTCTTT	CASSIGNTLNTEAFF
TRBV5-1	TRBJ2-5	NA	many	TGCGCCAGCGGCAAGTCGTACGGTTGGCAGGAAGAGACCCAGTACTTC	CASGKSYGWQEETQYF
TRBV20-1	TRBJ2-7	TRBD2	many	TGCAGTGCTAGAGATAGGACTAGCGCTGATTACGAGCAGTACTTC	CSARDRTSADYEQYF